This entry describes one T cell receptor (beta chain). Its specificity is not known. Sequence at one end of the junction differs from germline and may be a read error. The sample is drawn from a study of tumor and adjacent non-tumor tissue in lung cancer. Study details: On average, productive TCRbeta reads reached a few million per sample. Overall study results and limits: TCR diversity was significantly greater in tumor than normal lung tissue. In normal lung, the top 100 clones were significantly more dominant than in tumor.

A modified ARM-PCR protocol with three rounds of nested PCR amplified TCRbeta. TCRdb analysed the multiplex PCR reads with MiXCR anew, one entry per CDR3 protein. This table has about 100,000 distinct CDR3 sequences, around three fifths appearing once. This CDR3 is 14 amino acids long. Germline lookup yields CDR1 DFQATT and CDR2 SNEGSKA (reference sequence). This sample's RNA came from whole unsorted tissue. This non-tumor lung sample came from over 3 cm beyond the tumor edge. Between August and November 2014, newly diagnosed, chemotherapy-naive lung cancer patients underwent thoracic surgery in China.

Sequencing used distant non-tumor lung tissue. This rearrangement joins TRBV20-1 to TRBJ1-1; D remains unclear. The sequence was collected from a man younger than 45 with non-small cell lung cancer. The CDR3, as DNA: TGCAGTACTAGACCTTTAGACGGGAATACTGAAGCTTTCTTT. Translation gives CSTRPLDGNTEAFF.